The text below deals with one T cell receptor beta chain. Its antigen is as yet unknown. This sample was included in a study of T cell repertoires in cytomegalovirus infection. Overall study context: From public TCR beta signatures came an indication of both CMV infection and matching HLA type.

Notes on the study in general: Ex vivo, HLA-C-restricted CMV-specific TCR beta clonotypes prevailed over the rest of the response.

Via MiXCR, TCRdb re-called the reads, giving one row per CDR3 protein. The table records 740,000 or so distinct CDR3 sequences, 35% to 40% of them present only once. Germline loops: CDR1 MNHNY, CDR2 SVGAGI (reference sequence). Trimming cost V 4 bases and J 0 bases; bases outside gene matches: 13. This CDR3 spans 18 amino acids. The chain carries TRBV6-6 and TRBJ1-1, with TRBD1 identical over 8 bases. Sequenced sample: PBMCs. This receptor was identified in a human donor in good health (CMV status not recorded). Some clones in this sample may be carry-over from other donors' samples. The chain's CDR3 is CASSFPSGTGLMNTEAFF. The CDR3 bases are TGTGCCAGCAGTTTCCCTTCCGGGACAGGCCTCATGAACACTGAAGCTTTCTTT.